This TCR beta chain was recovered during a study of blood T cell repertoires in COVID-19. The overall study: Spain, Italy and the United States supplied samples that represented acute and convalescent COVID-19. T cells, B-cell-depleted T cells, or PBMCs provided the cDNA or gDNA that served as material.

Authors' analysis steps: Counts of nucleated cells, estimated from reference gene primer amplification, were obtained. The protocol was immunoSEQ multiplex PCR, while the TCRdb copy is restricted to in-frame clones and leaves out a portion. That table gives V, J and clone size, and the DNA gave D and trimming. The data contain tens of thousands of clones, 82% of them singletons. This clone was seen just once. Sequenced: peripheral blood. The sequence was collected from a human donor in a cohort sampled during active or convalescent COVID-19.

This chain's CDR3 is CASSPWDSSNQPQHF. CDR3 coding DNA: TGTGCCAGCAGTCCGTGGGACAGTAGCAATCAGCCCCAGCATTTT. The chain uses TRBV27 and TRBJ1-5; 7 nucleotides line up with TRBD1. CDR3 size: 15 residues. Germline trimming cut 5 bases from V and 0 bases from J; bases unmatched to any gene: 4. The germline V gene encodes CDR1 MNHEY and CDR2 SMNVEV (reference sequence).